A single sample is the source of the 21 T cell receptor beta chains below, sequenced in a study of T cell responses to AZD1222 COVID-19 vaccine. TCRdb's table, derived via immunoSEQ multiplex PCR, lists solely in-frame clones and lacks some. Of approximately 97,000 clones in the sample, more than 85% were seen once. The sequenced sample was peripheral blood, obtained on day 0 of AZD1222 vaccination. These TCRs come from an adult in good health.

This chain joins TRBV3-1 (or the pseudogene TRBV3-2) and TRBJ1-2; 7 bases fit TRBD1. The CDR3 loop spans 14 amino acids. Per germline, CDR1 LGHDT and CDR2 YNNKEL (reference sequence). Trimming took 3 bases from V and 6 from J; bases not matched to a gene: 7. The CDR3, as DNA: TGTGCCAGCAGCCATTATGACAGGGTTGATGGCTACACCTTC. Translation gives CASSHYDRVDGYTF.

The chain joins TRBV6-6 to TRBJ1-5, with TRBD1 matching 8 bases. CDR3 length: 15 residues. Germline lookup yields CDR1 MNHNY and CDR2 SVGAGI (reference sequence). V shed 6 bases and J 6 bases; nucleotides not matched to a gene: 10. The CDR3 spells CASSRGQGATQPQHF. The CDR3 nucleotides read TGTGCCAGCAGCCGCGGACAGGGCGCCACTCAGCCCCAGCATTTT.

This clone was observed a single time. The genes are TRBV5-5 and TRBJ1-1, with unresolved D. The V end lost 1 base, the J end lost 1 base, and 11 bases lay between the germline ends. CDR1 is SGHKS and CDR2 is YYEKEE in the germline V gene (reference sequence). The CDR3 contains 15 residues. CDR3 nucleotide sequence: TGTGCCAGCAGCTTGACGGACCAGAGGAACACTGAAGCTTTCTTT. Translating it yields CASSLTDQRNTEAFF.

The rearrangement joins TRBV6-6 to TRBJ2-2, with 12 bases identical to TRBD1. The CDR3 sequence is 17 residues long. With 5 bases clipped from V and 3 bases from J, the junction kept 7 bases outside the gene matches. Germline CDR1 is MNHNY and CDR2 is SVGAGI (reference sequence). Here the CDR3 DNA reads TGTGCCAGCAGTCAGTGGGACAGGGGGCGCCACACCGGGGAGCTGTTTTTT. The encoded protein is CASSQWDRGRHTGELFF.

The chain carries TRBV27 and TRBJ1-5; possible D gene TRBD1, 5 bases. Trimming pared 6 bases from V and 2 bases from J, leaving 11 bases between. The CDR3 length is 14 residues. Per the germline V gene, CDR1 is MNHEY and CDR2 is SMNVEV (reference sequence). The CDR3 bases are TGTGCCAGCAGCTCGGGACCGGGCAATCAGCCCCAGCATTTT. Its translation is CASSSGPGNQPQHF.

In this sample, this clone turned up a few times. The chain has TRBV24-1 and TRBJ2-1; D is tentatively TRBD1 or TRBD2 (5 bases each). Trimming removed 0 bases from V and 8 bases from J, with 10 bases in between. The germline gives CDR1 KGHDR, CDR2 SFDVKD. The length of the CDR3 is 14 residues. CDR3 amino acids: CATSDLVRGHEQFF. The CDR3 DNA sequence: TGTGCCACCAGTGATTTGGTGAGGGGACATGAGCAGTTCTTC.

The rearrangement uses TRBV6-5 and TRBJ1-6; D possibly corresponds to TRBD1 (6 bases). The CDR3 totals 16 residues. CDR1 is MNHEY and CDR2 is SVGAGI in the germline V gene. V lost 0 bases, J lost 5 bases, and 11 bases lay in between. CDR3 sequence (DNA): TGTGCCAGCAGTTACTCGACAGGATCCCATAATTCACCCCTCCACTTT. It encodes CASSYSTGSHNSPLHF.

The rearrangement joins TRBV6-5 to TRBJ2-7; tentatively, D is TRBD1 or TRBD2 (5 bases each). The germline gives CDR1 MNHEY, CDR2 SVGAGI. V was trimmed by 6 bases and J by 1 base, leaving 10 bases between them. The CDR3 runs to 13 residues. CDR3 DNA: TGTGCCAGCAGAGGGGACGAGTCCTACGAGCAGTACTTC. Protein: CASRGDESYEQYF.

The gene calls are TRBV27 and TRBJ1-1; D not certain. Trimming stripped 4 bases from V and 6 bases from J, with 15 bases between. Germline V gene data show CDR1 as MNHEY and CDR2 as SMNVEV (reference sequence). The length of the CDR3 is 14 residues. CDR3 DNA: TGTGCCAGCAGTTCCGGGCCCTATAACCCTGAAGCTTTCTTT. It is translated as CASSSGPYNPEAFF.

V usage is TRBV11-3 and J usage is TRBJ2-3; no clear D gene. Germline V CDR1 and CDR2: SGHNT, YENEEA. CDR3 length equals 14 residues. Trimming cost V 5 bases and J 1 base, with 10 bases left between them. CDR3 nucleotide sequence: TGTGCCAGCAGCCCCAGTATGGGCACAGATACGCAGTATTTT. This sequence encodes CASSPSMGTDTQYF.

The chain is built from TRBV19 and TRBJ1-3; D is uncertain. The germline V gene has CDR1 LNHDA and CDR2 SQIVND (reference sequence). Trimming left V 2 bases short and J 0 bases short, with 14 bases between. The CDR3 extends over 17 amino acids. The chain's CDR3 is CASSISGTTSSGNTIYF. The CDR3, as DNA: TGTGCCAGTAGTATATCGGGCACCACGAGCTCTGGAAACACCATATATTTT.

The chain couples TRBV5-4 to TRBJ2-5, with D maybe TRBD2 (5 bases). Per the germline V gene, CDR1 is SGHNT and CDR2 is YYREEE (reference sequence). V was pared by 3 bases and J by 0 bases, with 12 bases between. The CDR3 sequence is 15 residues long. The CDR3 here is CASSSPYGDQETQYF. The CDR3 bases are TGTGCCAGCAGCTCCCCATACGGGGACCAAGAGACCCAGTACTTC.

The chain has TRBV21-1 and TRBJ2-3; TRBD2 is taken as the D call from the table, unchecked against the DNA. TRBV21-1 is a listed pseudogene. The CDR3 is 20 residues long. The CDR3 protein is CASSKGEALVRAPGTDTQYF. The CDR3, as DNA: TGTGCCAGCAGCAAGGGGGAGGCCCTAGTGCGGGCCCCTGGCACAGATACGCAGTATTTT.

The rearrangement uses TRBV11-3 and TRBJ1-5, with TRBD1 matching over 8 bases. CDR1 is SGHNT, CDR2 YENEEA, per germline. Trimming took 5 bases from V and 7 from J; bases not matched to a gene: 4. The CDR3 extends over 13 amino acids. CDR3 protein: CASSPDRGQPQHF. The DNA of the CDR3 is TGTGCCAGCAGCCCCGACAGGGGACAGCCCCAGCATTTT.

The chain employs TRBV29-1 and TRBJ2-1; 8 bases are a match to TRBD2. Germline V gene data show CDR1 as SQVTM and CDR2 as ANQGSEA. Trimming took 1 base from V and 0 from J; bases not matched to a gene: 14. The CDR3 is 19 amino acids. The CDR3, as DNA: TGCAGCGTTGAAGTGGCTAGCGGGCGGCTCATGAGCTCCTACAATGAGCAGTTCTTC. It yields the protein CSVEVASGRLMSSYNEQFF.

This chain connects TRBV28 to TRBJ2-1; 11 positions agree with TRBD2. In germline, CDR1 is MDHEN, CDR2 SYDVKM. The CDR3 has 16 amino acids. With V trimmed by 4 bases and J by 3 bases, 5 bases remained unmatched. The CDR3 DNA reads as TGTGCCAGCAGTTCTTTACTAGCGGGGGTCTACAATGAGCAGTTCTTC. This encodes CASSSLLAGVYNEQFF.

This sequence joins TRBV27 and TRBJ1-2, with 11 bases that match TRBD1. The CDR3 is made up of 16 amino acids. Trimming removed 2 bases from V and 3 bases from J; junction bases left unmatched: 5. The germline CDR1 and CDR2 sequences are MNHEY and SMNVEV (reference sequence). The CDR3 DNA follows: TGTGCCAGCAGTTTAAAGGACAGGGGGCCTGACTATGGCTACACCTTC. Amino acids: CASSLKDRGPDYGYTF.

The chain recombines TRBV15 with TRBJ1-1; 7 bases agree with TRBD1. This CDR3 has 12 amino acids. Losses at the gene ends were 5 bases for V and 8 bases for J; bases not matched to a gene: 5. Germline CDR1 is LNHNV and CDR2 is YYDKDF (reference sequence). The CDR3 bases are TGTGCCACCAGCTATAGGGACAGAGAAGCTTTCTTT. This gives the protein CATSYRDREAFF.

J is TRBJ2-1 and V is TRBV4-2, with 9 bases aligning to TRBD2. Germline V gives CDR1 LGHNA, CDR2 YNFKEQ. Trimming cost V 4 bases and J 8 bases; bases outside gene matches: 9. CDR3 size: 15 residues. In DNA, the CDR3 is TGTGCCAGCAGCCGAGGGACTAGCTTGTTCGATGAGCAGTTCTTC. Amino acids: CASSRGTSLFDEQFF.

The rearrangement joins TRBV19 to TRBJ2-5, with D possibly TRBD2 on 7 matching bases. There are 13 residues in the CDR3. Trimming took off 7 bases at V and 6 bases at J, with 15 bases between the two ends. Germline V gene lookup returns CDR1 LNHDA and CDR2 SQIVND (reference sequence). DNA of the CDR3: TGTGCCAGTAATCGGGGGGCGGAGAAGACCCAGTACTTC. This translates into CASNRGAEKTQYF.

The sample holds one count of this clone. The chain carries TRBV5-5 and TRBJ2-3; 10 nucleotides align to TRBD1. The V segment lost 4 bases and the J segment 6 bases; nucleotides outside the gene matches: 8. The CDR3 length is 15 residues. Germline-derived CDR1 and CDR2 are SGHKS and YYEKEE (reference sequence). This CDR3 is CASSITTGGGDTQYF. The CDR3 nucleotides read TGTGCCAGCAGCATAACGACAGGGGGCGGGGATACGCAGTATTTT.